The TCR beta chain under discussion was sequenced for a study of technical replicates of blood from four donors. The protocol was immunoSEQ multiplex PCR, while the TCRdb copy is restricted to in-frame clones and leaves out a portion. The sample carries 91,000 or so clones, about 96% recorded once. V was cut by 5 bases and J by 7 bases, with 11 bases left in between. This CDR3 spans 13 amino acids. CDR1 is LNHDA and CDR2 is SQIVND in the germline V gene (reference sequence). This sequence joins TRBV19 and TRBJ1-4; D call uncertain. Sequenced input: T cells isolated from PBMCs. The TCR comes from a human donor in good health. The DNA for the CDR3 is TGTGCCAGTAGTCCCCGGGGTGGTGAAAAACTGTTTTTT. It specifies CASSPRGGEKLFF.